This entry is about one T cell receptor (beta chain). The CDR3 is 14 amino acids. The V and J ends lost 6 bases and 7 bases, in that order; junction bases with no gene match: 12. Germline V lookup: CDR1 MDHEN, CDR2 SYDVKM. The table came from immunoSEQ multiplex PCR; TCRdb's copy has only in-frame clones and leaves some out. The sample records more than 95,000 clones, around 81% being singletons. The source of the sample is a study of blood T cell repertoires in COVID-19. About the study: The cDNA or gDNA used as material had been derived from T cells, B-cell-depleted T cells, or PBMCs.

The J gene is TRBJ2-7, the V gene TRBV28; 7 positions agree with TRBD2. The sample was peripheral blood. This TCR derives from a man between 60 and 75 years old with acute or convalescent COVID-19. CDR3: CASSLAGPLKEQYF. The CDR3 DNA follows: TGTGCCAGCAGCTTAGCGGGCCCGCTAAAGGAGCAGTACTTC.